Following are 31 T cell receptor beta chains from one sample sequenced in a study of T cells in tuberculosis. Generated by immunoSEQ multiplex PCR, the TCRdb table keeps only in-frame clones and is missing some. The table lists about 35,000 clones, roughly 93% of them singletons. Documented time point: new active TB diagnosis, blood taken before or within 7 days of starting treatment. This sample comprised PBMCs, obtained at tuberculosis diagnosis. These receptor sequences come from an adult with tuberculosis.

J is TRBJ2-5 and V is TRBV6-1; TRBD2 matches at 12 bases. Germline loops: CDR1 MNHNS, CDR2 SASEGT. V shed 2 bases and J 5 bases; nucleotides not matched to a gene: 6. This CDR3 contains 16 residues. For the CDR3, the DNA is TGTGCCAGCAGTGAATCCTCTACTAGCGGGAGGGAGACCCAGTACTTC. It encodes CASSESSTSGRETQYF.

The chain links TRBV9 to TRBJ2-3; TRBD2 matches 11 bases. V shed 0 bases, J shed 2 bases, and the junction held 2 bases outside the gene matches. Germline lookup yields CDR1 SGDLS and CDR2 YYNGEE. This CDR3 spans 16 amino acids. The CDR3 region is CASSVGTSGPTDTQYF. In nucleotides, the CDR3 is TGTGCCAGCAGCGTAGGGACTAGCGGGCCCACAGATACGCAGTATTTT.

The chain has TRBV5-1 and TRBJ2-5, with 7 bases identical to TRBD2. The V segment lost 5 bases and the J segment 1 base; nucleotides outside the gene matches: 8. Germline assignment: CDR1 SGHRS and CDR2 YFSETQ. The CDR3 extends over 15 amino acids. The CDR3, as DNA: TGCGCCAGCAGAGGGGAGGGGATGGCCCAAGAGACCCAGTACTTC. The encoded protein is CASRGEGMAQETQYF.

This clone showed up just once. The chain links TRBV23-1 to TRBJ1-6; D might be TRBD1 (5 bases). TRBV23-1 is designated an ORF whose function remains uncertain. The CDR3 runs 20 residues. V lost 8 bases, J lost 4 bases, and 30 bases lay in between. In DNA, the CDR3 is TGCGCCAGCGGGAAGAACCATCGGACACGCGCACTTCCATATAATTCACCCCTCCACTTT. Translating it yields CASGKNHRTRALPYNSPLHF.

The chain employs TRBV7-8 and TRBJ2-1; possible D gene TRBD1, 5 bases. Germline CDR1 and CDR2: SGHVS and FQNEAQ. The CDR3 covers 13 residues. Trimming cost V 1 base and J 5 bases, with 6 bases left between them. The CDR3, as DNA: TGTGCCAGCAGCTTAGGGACAAACAATGAGCAGTTCTTC. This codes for CASSLGTNNEQFF.

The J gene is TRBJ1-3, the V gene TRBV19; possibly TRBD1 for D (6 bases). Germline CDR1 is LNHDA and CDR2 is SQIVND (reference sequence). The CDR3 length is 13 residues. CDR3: CAAGEGSGNTIYF. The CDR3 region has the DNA TGTGCTGCAGGGGAGGGTTCTGGAAACACCATATATTTT.

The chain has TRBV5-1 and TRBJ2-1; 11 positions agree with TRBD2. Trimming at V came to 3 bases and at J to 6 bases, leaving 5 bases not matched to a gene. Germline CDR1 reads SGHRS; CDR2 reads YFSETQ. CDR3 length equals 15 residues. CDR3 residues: CASSSSSGGFNEQFF. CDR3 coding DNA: TGCGCCAGCAGCTCCTCTAGCGGGGGGTTCAATGAGCAGTTCTTC. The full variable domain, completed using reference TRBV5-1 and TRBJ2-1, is KAGVTQTPRYLIKTRGQQVTLSCSPISGHRSVSWYQQTPGQGLQFLFEYFSETQRNKGNFPGRFSGRQFSNSRSEMNVSTLELGDSALYLCASSSSSGGFNEQFFGPGTRLTVL.

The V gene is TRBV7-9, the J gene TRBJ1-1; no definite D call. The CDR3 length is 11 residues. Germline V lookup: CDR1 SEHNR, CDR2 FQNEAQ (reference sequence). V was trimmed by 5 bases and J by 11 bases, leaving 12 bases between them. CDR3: CASSEGIGAFF. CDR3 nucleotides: TGTGCCAGCAGCGAGGGCATAGGGGCTTTCTTT.

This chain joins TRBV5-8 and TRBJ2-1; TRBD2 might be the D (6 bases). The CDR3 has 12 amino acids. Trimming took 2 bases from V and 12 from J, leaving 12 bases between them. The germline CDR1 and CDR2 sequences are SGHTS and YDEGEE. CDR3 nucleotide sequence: TGTGCCAGCAGCTTCACCCGGGGGTGGCAGTTCTTC. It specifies CASSFTRGWQFF.

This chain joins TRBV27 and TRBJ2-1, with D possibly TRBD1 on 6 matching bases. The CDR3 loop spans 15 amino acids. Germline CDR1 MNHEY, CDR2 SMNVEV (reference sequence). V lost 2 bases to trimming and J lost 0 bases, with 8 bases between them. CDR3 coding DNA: TGTGCCAGCAGTTTAACGACAGGCTCCTACAATGAGCAGTTCTTC. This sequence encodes CASSLTTGSYNEQFF.

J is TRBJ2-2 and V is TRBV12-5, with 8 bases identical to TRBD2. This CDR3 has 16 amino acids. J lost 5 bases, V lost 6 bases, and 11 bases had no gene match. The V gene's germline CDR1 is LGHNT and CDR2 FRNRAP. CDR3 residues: CASGPGGAGRTGELFF. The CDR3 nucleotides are TGTGCTAGTGGCCCCGGGGGGGCAGGGAGGACCGGGGAGCTGTTTTTT. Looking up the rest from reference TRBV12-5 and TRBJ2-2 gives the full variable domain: DARVTQTPRHKVTEMGQEVTMRCQPILGHNTVFWYRQTMMQGLELLAYFRNRAPLDDSGMPKDRFSAEMPDATLATLKIQPSEPRDSAVYFCASGPGGAGRTGELFFGEGSRLTVL.

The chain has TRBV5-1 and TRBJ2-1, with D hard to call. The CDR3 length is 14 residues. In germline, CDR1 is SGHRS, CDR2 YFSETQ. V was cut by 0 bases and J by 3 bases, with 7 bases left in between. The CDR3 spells CASSLEASYNEQFF. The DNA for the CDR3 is TGCGCCAGCAGCTTGGAGGCTAGCTACAATGAGCAGTTCTTC.

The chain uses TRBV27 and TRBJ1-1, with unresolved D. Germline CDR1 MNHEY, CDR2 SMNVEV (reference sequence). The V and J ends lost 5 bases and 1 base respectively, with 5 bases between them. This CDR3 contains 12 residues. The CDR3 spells CASSPGNTEAFF. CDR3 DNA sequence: TGTGCCAGCAGTCCGGGGAACACTGAAGCTTTCTTT.

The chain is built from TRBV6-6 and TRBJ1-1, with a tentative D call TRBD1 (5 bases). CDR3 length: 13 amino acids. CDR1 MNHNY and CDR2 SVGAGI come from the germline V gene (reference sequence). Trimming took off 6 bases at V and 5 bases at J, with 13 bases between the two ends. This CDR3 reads CASSRGGVTEAFF. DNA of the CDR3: TGTGCCAGCAGCCGGGGGGGGGTGACTGAAGCTTTCTTT.

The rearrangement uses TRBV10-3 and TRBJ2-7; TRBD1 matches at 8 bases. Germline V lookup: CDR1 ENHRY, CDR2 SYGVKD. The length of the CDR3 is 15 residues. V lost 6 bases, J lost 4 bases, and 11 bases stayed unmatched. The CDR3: CAISAGTGASYEQYF. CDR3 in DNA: TGTGCCATCAGCGCCGGGACAGGAGCTTCGTACGAGCAGTACTTC.

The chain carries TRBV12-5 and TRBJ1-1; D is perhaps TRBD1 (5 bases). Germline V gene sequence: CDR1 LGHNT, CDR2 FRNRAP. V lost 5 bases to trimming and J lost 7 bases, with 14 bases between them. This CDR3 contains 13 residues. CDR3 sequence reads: CASGTTRGGEAFF. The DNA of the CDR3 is TGTGCTAGTGGTACAACCCGGGGGGGTGAAGCTTTCTTT. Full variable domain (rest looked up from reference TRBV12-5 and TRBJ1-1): DARVTQTPRHKVTEMGQEVTMRCQPILGHNTVFWYRQTMMQGLELLAYFRNRAPLDDSGMPKDRFSAEMPDATLATLKIQPSEPRDSAVYFCASGTTRGGEAFFGQGTRLTVV.

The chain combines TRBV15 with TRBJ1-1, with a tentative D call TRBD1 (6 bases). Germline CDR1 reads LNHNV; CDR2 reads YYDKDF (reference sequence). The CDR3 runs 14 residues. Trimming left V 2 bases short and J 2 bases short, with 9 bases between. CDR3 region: CATSRLGQNTEAFF. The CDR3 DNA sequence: TGTGCCACCAGCAGACTGGGACAAAACACTGAAGCTTTCTTT.

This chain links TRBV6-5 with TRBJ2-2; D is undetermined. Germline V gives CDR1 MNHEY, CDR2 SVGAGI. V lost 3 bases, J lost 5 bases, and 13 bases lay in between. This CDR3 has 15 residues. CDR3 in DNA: TGTGCCAGCAGTTATGTCCCGTCCGCGACCGGGGAGCTGTTTTTT. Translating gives CASSYVPSATGELFF.

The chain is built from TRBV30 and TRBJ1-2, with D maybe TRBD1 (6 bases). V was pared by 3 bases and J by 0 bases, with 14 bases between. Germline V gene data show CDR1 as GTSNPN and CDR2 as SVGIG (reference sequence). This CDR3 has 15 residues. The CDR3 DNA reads TGTGCCTGGAGCCCTGGGACACCCGCTAACTATGGCTACACCTTC. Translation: CAWSPGTPANYGYTF.

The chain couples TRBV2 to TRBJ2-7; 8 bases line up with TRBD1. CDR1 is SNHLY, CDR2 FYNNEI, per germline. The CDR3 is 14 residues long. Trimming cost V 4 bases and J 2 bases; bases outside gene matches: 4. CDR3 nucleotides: TGTGCCAGCAGTGTGACAGGGGAAGCCTACGAGCAGTACTTC. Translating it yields CASSVTGEAYEQYF.

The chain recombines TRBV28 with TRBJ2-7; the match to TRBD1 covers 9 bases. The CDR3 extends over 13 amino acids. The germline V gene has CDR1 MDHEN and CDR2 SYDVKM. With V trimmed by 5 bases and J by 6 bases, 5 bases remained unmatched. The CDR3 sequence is CASSRRTGAEQYF. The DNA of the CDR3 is TGTGCCAGCAGTCGGCGGACAGGGGCCGAGCAGTACTTC.

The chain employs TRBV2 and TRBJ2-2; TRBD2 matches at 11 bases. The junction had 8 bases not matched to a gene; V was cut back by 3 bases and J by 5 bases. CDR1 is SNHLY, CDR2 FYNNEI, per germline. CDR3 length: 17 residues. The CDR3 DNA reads TGTGCCAGCAGTGAGCAAGGGCTAGCGGGAGGTACCGGGGAGCTGTTTTTT. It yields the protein CASSEQGLAGGTGELFF.

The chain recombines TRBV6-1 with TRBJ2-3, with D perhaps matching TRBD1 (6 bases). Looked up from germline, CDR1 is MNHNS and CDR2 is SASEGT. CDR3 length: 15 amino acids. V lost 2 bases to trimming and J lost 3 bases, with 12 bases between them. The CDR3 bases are TGTGCCAGCAGTGAAAGGTGGGGGCATACAGATACGCAGTATTTT. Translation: CASSERWGHTDTQYF.

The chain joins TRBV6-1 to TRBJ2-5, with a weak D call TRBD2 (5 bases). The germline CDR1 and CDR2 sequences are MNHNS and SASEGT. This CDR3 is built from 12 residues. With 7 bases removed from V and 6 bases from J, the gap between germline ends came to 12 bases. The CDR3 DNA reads TGTGCCAGCACTGGAGGTTCGAAGACCCAGTACTTC. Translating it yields CASTGGSKTQYF.

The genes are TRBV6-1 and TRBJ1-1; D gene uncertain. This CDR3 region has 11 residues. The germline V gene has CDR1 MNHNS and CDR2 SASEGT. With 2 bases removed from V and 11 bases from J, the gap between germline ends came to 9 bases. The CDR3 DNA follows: TGTGCCAGCAGTGAAACGTTGCGGGCTTTCTTT. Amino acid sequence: CASSETLRAFF.

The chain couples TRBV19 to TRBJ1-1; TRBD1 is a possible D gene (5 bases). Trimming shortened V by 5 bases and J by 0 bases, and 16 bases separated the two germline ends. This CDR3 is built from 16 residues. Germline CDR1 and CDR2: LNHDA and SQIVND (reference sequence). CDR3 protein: CASSVRQSLMNTEAFF. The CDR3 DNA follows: TGTGCCAGTAGTGTCAGACAGAGCCTAATGAACACTGAAGCTTTCTTT.

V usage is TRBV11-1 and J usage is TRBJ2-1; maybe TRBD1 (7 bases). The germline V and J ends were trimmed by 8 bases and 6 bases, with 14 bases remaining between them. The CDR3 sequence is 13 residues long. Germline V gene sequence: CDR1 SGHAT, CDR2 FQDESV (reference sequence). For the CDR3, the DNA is TGTGCCAGCGCCACGCAGGGGGGCAATGAGCAGTTCTTC. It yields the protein CASATQGGNEQFF. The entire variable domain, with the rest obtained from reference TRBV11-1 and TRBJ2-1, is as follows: EAEVAQSPRYKITEKSQAVAFWCDPISGHATLYWYRQILGQGPELLVQFQDESVVDDSQLPKDRFSAERLKGVDSTLKIQPAELGDSAMYLCASATQGGNEQFFGPGTRLTVL.

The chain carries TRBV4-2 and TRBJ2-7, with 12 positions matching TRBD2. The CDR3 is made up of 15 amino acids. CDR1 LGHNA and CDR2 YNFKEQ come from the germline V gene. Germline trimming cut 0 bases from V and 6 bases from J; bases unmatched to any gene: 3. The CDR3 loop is CASSQDPSGGAEQYF. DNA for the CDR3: TGTGCCAGCAGCCAAGATCCTAGCGGGGGGGCCGAGCAGTACTTC.

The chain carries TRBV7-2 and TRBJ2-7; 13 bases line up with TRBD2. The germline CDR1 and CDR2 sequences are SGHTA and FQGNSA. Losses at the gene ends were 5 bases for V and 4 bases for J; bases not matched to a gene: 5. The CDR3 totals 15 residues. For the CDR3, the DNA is TGTGCCAGCAGCCTACTAGCGGGAGGGGCTTACGAGCAGTACTTC. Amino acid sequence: CASSLLAGGAYEQYF.

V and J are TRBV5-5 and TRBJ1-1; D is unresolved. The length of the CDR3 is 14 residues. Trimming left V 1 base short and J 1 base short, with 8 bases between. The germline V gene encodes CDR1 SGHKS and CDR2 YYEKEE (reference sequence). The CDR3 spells CASSLKTANTEAFF. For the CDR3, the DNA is TGTGCCAGCAGCTTGAAAACAGCGAACACTGAAGCTTTCTTT.

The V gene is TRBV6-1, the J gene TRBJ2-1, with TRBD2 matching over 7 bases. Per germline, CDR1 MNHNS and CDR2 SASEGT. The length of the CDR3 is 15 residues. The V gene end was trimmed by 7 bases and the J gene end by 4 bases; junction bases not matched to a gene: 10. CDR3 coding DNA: TGTGCCAGCATGAAAGCGGGGTACGGATACAATGAGCAGTTCTTC. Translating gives CASMKAGYGYNEQFF.